This passage covers 10 T cell receptor beta chains from one sample sequenced in a study of blood T cell repertoires in COVID-19. The repertoire was sequenced with immunoSEQ multiplex PCR; TCRdb's copy has only in-frame clones and lacks some. The table lists roughly 200,000 clones, roughly four fifths of them singletons. The sequencing input was PBMCs or T cells enriched from blood (not recorded which). The origin of the receptors is a middle-aged man who had recovered from COVID-19.

The chain recombines TRBV29-1 with TRBJ1-2; 7 positions match TRBD1. The CDR3 totals 13 residues. With V trimmed by 6 bases and J by 2 bases, 6 bases remained unmatched. CDR1 is SQVTM and CDR2 is ANQGSEA in the germline V gene. CDR3 protein: CSVTLQGNYGYTF. The DNA of the CDR3 is TGCAGCGTCACCCTACAGGGGAACTATGGCTACACCTTC.

This clone was counted only a few times. This chain links TRBV10-3 with TRBJ2-3; D is uncertain. V lost 6 bases, J lost 1 base, and 17 bases lay in between. This CDR3 region has 16 residues. Germline V gene data show CDR1 as ENHRY and CDR2 as SYGVKD. This CDR3 is CAIRGSLGLGTDTQYF. The CDR3 nucleotides read TGTGCCATCAGGGGTAGCCTAGGTCTTGGCACAGATACGCAGTATTTT.

The V gene is TRBV10-2, the J gene TRBJ2-7; 9 bases agree with TRBD2. This CDR3 is built from 14 residues. Looked up from germline, CDR1 is WSHSY and CDR2 is SAAADI. With V trimmed by 6 bases and J by 6 bases, 9 bases remained unmatched. The CDR3 DNA follows: TGCGCCAGCAGCTTAGCGGGAGAGGCAGCCGAGCAGTACTTC. It specifies CASSLAGEAAEQYF.

This clone occurred a few times. The chain links TRBV18 to TRBJ2-3, with TRBD1 identical over 8 bases. The ends lost 4 bases at V and 4 bases at J; junction bases unmatched: 4. CDR1 and CDR2 from the germline V gene are KGHSH and LQKENI. This CDR3 contains 14 residues. As DNA, the CDR3 is TGTGCCAGCTCACGTGGACAGGGTTCAGATACGCAGTATTTT. Protein: CASSRGQGSDTQYF.

This rearrangement joins TRBV19 to TRBJ1-2; a possible D gene is TRBD1 (5 bases). The CDR3 runs to 16 residues. From germline, CDR1 is LNHDA and CDR2 SQIVND (reference sequence). V was pared by 6 bases and J by 8 bases, with 25 bases between. The CDR3 sequence is CASRMAMVAGLEGYTF. Here the CDR3 DNA reads TGTGCCAGTAGGATGGCCATGGTCGCGGGGCTTGAAGGCTACACCTTC.

The V gene is TRBV5-3, the J gene TRBJ1-1, with D possibly being TRBD1 (5 bases). TRBV5-3 belongs to the ORF category, with a function that is uncertain. The CDR3 runs to 16 residues. With 2 bases removed from V and 0 bases from J, the gap between germline ends came to 14 bases. CDR3 residues: CARSFYQEGMNTEAFF. The CDR3 DNA is TGTGCCAGAAGCTTTTATCAGGAGGGGATGAACACTGAAGCTTTCTTT.

This chain connects TRBV5-6 to TRBJ2-5; D possibly corresponds to TRBD2 (5 bases). The V end lost 0 bases, the J end lost 2 bases, and 8 bases lay between the germline ends. The CDR3 is made up of 14 amino acids. Germline V CDR1 and CDR2: SGHDT, YYEEEE. The CDR3 here is CASSLGTAQETQYF. CDR3 bases: TGTGCCAGCAGCTTGGGGACTGCACAAGAGACCCAGTACTTC.

J is TRBJ2-2 and V is TRBV5-1, with D unresolved. Germline CDR1 is SGHRS and CDR2 is YFSETQ. CDR3 size: 15 residues. The V gene lost 5 bases and the J gene lost 3 bases, with 14 bases spanning the gap. The CDR3 DNA is TGCGCCAGCAGTCAAACGACTGGTTACACCGGGGAGCTGTTTTTT. Translation: CASSQTTGYTGELFF.

This clone was detected a few times. This sequence joins TRBV6-5 and TRBJ1-2; 9 nucleotides match TRBD1. The CDR3 spans 12 residues. Per the germline V gene, CDR1 is MNHEY and CDR2 is SVGAGI. V was clipped by 5 bases and J by 8 bases; unmatched bases: 3. CDR3 coding DNA: TGTGCCAGCAGTATTACAGGGGGCGGCTACACCTTC. This translates into CASSITGGGYTF.

This clone was seen only once. The chain links TRBV13 to TRBJ2-3, with 7 bases identical to TRBD2. Per germline, CDR1 PRHDT and CDR2 FYEKMQ (reference sequence). The CDR3 runs to 14 residues. Trimming removed 3 bases from V and 4 bases from J; junction bases left unmatched: 4. The CDR3: CASSFSGRPDTQYF. CDR3 in DNA: TGTGCCAGCAGCTTCTCCGGGAGGCCAGATACGCAGTATTTT.